Listed here is a single T cell receptor beta chain. The data were obtained in a study of cytomegalovirus exposure and HLA in healthy donors. About the research overall: Of approximately 400 genotyped donors, roughly 80% clustered with self-reported Caucasian donors.

The PCR had 60 Vbeta and 13 Jbeta primers. TCRdb's table, derived via immunoSEQ multiplex PCR, lists solely in-frame clones and lacks some. In the table there are more than 100,000 clones, 65% to 80% of which are singletons. Germline loops: CDR1 SNHLY, CDR2 FYNNEI. The CDR3 length is 14 residues. V trimming: 5 bases; J trimming: 0 bases; junction bases outside the gene matches: 3. The chain combines TRBV2 with TRBJ2-7; TRBD1 matches at 8 bases. The sequence came from a woman aged 40-49 years in good health and CMV-seropositive. Sequenced: PBMCs. Here the CDR3 DNA reads TGTGCCAGCAGTAGGACAGGGACCTCCTACGAGCAGTACTTC. This sequence encodes CASSRTGTSYEQYF.